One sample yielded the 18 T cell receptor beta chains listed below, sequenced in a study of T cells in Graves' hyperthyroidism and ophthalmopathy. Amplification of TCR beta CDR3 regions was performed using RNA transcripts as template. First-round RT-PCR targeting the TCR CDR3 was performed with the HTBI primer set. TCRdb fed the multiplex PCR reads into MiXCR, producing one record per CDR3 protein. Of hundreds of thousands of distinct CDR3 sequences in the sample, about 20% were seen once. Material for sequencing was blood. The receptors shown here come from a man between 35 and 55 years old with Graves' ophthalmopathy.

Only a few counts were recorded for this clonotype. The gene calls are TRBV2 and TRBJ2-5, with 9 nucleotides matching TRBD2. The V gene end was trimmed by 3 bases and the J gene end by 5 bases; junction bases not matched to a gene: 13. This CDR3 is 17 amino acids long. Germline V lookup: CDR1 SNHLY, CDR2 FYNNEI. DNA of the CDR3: TGTGCCAGCAGTGACGGAGAGGCGGGAGGGCCGGGGGAGACCCAGTACTTC. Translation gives CASSDGEAGGPGETQYF. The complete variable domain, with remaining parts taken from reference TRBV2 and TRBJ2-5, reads EPEVTQTPSHQVTQMGQEVILRCVPISNHLYFYWYRQILGQKVEFLVSFYNNEISEKSEIFDDQFSVERPDGSNFTLKIRSTKLEDSAMYFCASSDGEAGGPGETQYFGPGTRLLVL.

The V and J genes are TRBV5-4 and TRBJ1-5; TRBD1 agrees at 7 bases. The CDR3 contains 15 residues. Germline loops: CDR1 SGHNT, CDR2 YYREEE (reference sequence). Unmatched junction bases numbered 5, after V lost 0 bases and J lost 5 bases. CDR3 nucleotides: TGTGCCAGCAGCTTGGACAGGGGATTGCATCAGCCCCAGCATTTT. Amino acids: CASSLDRGLHQPQHF.

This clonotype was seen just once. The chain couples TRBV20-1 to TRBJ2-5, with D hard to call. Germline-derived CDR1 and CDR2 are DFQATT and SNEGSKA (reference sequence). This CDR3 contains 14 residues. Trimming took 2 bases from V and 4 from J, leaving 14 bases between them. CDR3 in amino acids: CSARSYGFGETQYF. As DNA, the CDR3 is TGCAGTGCTAGATCGTATGGCTTTGGAGAGACCCAGTACTTC.

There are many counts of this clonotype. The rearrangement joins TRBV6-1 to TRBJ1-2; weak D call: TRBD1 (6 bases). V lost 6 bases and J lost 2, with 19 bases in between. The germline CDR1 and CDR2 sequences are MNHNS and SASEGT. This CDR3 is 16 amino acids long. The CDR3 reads CASSSPGGRANYGYTF. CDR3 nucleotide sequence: TGTGCCAGCAGCTCCCCGGGGGGCAGGGCAAACTATGGCTACACCTTC.

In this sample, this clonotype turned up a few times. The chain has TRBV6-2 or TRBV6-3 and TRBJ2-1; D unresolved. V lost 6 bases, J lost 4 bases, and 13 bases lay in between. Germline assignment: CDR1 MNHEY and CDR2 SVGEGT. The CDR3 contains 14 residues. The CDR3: CASSLEDQYNEQFF. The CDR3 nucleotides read TGTGCCAGCAGCCTAGAAGATCAATACAATGAGCAGTTCTTC.

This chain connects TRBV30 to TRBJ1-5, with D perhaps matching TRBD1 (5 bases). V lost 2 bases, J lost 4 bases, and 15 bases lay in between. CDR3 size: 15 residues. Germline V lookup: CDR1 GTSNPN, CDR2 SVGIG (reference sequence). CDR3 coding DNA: TGTGCCTGGAGTTCTGACGGGGGGGGGAATCAGCCCCAGCATTTT. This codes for CAWSSDGGGNQPQHF.

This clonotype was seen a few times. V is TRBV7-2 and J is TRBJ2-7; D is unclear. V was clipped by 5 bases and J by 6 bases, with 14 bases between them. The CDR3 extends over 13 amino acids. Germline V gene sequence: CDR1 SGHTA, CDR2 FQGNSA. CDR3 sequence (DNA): TGTGCCAGCAGCAAGACGGCTAGGCGCGAGCAGTACTTC. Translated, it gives CASSKTARREQYF.

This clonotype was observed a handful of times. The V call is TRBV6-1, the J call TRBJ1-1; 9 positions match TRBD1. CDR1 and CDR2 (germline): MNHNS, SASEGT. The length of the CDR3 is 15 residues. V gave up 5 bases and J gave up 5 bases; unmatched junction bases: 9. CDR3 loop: CASSTQGQGRTEAFF. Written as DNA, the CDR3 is TGTGCCAGCAGTACCCAAGGACAGGGGAGGACTGAAGCTTTCTTT.

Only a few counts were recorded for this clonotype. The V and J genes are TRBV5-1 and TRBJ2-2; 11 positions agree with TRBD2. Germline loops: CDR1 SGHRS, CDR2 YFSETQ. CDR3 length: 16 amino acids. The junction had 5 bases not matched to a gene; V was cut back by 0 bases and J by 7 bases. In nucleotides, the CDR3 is TGCGCCAGCAGCTTGGTACTAGCGGGAGTAGTCGGGGAGCTGTTTTTT. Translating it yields CASSLVLAGVVGELFF.

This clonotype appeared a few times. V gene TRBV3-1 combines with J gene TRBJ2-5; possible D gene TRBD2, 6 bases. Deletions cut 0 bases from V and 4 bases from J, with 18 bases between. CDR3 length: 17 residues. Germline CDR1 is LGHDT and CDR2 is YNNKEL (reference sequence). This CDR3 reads CASSQDRLGSSSETQYF. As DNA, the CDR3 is TGTGCCAGCAGCCAAGATCGACTAGGGTCGTCTTCAGAGACCCAGTACTTC.

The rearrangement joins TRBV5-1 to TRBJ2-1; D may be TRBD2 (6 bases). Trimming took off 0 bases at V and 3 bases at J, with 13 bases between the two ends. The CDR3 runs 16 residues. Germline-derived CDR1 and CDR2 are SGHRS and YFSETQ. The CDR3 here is CASSLALTSSYNEQFF. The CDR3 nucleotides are TGCGCCAGCAGCTTGGCCTTGACTAGTAGCTACAATGAGCAGTTCTTC.

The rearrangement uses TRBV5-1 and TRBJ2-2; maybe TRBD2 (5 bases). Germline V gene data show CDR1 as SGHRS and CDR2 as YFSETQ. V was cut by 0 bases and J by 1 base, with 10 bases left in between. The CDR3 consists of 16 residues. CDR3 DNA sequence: TGCGCCAGCAGCTTGGGTTCGGGAATGAACACCGGGGAGCTGTTTTTT. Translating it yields CASSLGSGMNTGELFF.

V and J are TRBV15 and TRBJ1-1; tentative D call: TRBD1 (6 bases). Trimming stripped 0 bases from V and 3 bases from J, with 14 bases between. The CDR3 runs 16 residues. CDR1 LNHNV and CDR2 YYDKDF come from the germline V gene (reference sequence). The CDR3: CATSREGAPFDTEAFF. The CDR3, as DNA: TGTGCCACCAGCAGAGAGGGGGCTCCGTTCGACACTGAAGCTTTCTTT.

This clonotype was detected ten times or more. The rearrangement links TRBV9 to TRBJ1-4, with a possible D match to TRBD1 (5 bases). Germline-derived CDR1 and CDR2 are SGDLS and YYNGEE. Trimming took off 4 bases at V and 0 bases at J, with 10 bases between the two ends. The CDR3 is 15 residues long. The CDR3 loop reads CASSPQGSTNEKLFF. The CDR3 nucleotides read TGTGCCAGCAGCCCCCAGGGATCAACTAATGAAAAACTGTTTTTT.

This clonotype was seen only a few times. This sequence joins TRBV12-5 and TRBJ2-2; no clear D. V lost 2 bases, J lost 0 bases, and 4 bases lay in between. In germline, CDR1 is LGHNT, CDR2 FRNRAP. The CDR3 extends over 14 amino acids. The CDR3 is CASGLFPNTGELFF. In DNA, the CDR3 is TGTGCTAGTGGTTTGTTCCCGAACACCGGGGAGCTGTTTTTT.

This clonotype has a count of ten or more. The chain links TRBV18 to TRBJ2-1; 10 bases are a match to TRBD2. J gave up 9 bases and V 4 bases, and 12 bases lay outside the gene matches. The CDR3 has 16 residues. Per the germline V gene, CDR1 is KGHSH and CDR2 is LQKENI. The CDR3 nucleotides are TGTGCCAGCTCACGGCCGCCGAGCGGGAGGGCCATTGAGCAGTTCTTC. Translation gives CASSRPPSGRAIEQFF.

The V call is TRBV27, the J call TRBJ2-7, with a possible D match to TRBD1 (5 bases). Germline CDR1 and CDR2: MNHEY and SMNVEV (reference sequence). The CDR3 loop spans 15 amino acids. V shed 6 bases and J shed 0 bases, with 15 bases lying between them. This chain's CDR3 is CASSPFRVASYEQYF. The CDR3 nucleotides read TGTGCCAGCAGCCCCTTCAGGGTCGCCTCCTACGAGCAGTACTTC.

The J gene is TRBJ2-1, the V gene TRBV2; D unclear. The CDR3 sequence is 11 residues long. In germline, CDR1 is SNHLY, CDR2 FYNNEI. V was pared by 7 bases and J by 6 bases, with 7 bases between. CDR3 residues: CASKSLNEQFF. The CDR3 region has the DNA TGTGCCAGCAAATCGCTCAATGAGCAGTTCTTC. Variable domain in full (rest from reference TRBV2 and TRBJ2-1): EPEVTQTPSHQVTQMGQEVILRCVPISNHLYFYWYRQILGQKVEFLVSFYNNEISEKSEIFDDQFSVERPDGSNFTLKIRSTKLEDSAMYFCASKSLNEQFFGPGTRLTVL.